The T cell receptor (beta chain) under discussion was sequenced for a study of blood T cell repertoires in COVID-19. The overall study: From the United States, Italy and Spain came samples of acute and convalescent COVID-19.

Sequencing was performed with immunoSEQ multiplex PCR; in TCRdb, only in-frame clones are kept and a portion is missing. This sample yields roughly 170,000 clones, of which more than 80% are seen a single time; under 8.5% belongs to the top ten. This CDR3 is built from 14 residues. Sequencing was performed on peripheral blood. The V gene is TRBV21-1, the J gene TRBJ1-4; no check of the table's D call, TRBD1, against the DNA was made. TRBV21-1 is described as a pseudogene. This sequence was found in a human donor in a cohort sampled during active COVID-19. Here the CDR3 DNA reads TGTGCCAGCAGCGGGATAAGGGGTGGTGAAAAACTGTTTTTT. Its protein product is CASSGIRGGEKLFF.